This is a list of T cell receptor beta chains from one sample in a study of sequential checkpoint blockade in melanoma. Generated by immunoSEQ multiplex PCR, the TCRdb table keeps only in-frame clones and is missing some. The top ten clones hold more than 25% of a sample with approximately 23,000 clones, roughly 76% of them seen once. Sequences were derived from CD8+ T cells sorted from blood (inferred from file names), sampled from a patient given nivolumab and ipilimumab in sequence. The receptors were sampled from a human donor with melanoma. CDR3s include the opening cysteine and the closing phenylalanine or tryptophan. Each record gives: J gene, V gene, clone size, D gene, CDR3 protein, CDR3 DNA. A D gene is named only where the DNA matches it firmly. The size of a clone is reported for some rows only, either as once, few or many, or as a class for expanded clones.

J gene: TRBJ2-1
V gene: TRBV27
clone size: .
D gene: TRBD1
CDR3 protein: CASSWTGSGDEQFF
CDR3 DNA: TGTGCCAGCAGCTGGACAGGGTCTGGGGATGAGCAGTTCTTC

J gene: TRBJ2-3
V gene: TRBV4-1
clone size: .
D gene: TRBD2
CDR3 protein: CASSQDGTSGIYRTDTQYF
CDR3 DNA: TGCGCCAGCAGCCAAGATGGGACTAGCGGGATTTACCGCACAGATACGCAGTATTTT

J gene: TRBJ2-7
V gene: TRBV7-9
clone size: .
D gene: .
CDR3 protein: CASSLDRVPYEQYF
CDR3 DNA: TGTGCCAGCAGCTTAGACAGGGTACCCTACGAGCAGTACTTC

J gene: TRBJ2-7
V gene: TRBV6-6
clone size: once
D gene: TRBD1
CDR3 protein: CASSYSEGAGEQYF
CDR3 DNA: TGTGCCAGCAGTTACTCAGAGGGGGCGGGCGAGCAGTACTTC

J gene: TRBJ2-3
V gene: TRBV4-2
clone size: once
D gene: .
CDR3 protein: CASSQVGGLTDTQYF
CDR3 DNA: TGTGCCAGCAGCCAAGTTGGGGGACTCACAGATACGCAGTATTTT

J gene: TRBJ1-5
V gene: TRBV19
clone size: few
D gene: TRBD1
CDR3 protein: CASSPPDRLPNQPQHF
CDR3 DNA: TGTGCCAGTAGTCCGCCGGACAGGCTACCCAATCAGCCCCAGCATTTT

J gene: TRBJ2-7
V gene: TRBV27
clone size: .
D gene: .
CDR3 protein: CASSSTGSSYEQYF
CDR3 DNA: TGTGCCAGCAGTTCAACGGGGAGCTCCTACGAGCAGTACTTC

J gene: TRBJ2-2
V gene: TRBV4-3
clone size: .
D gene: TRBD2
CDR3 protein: CASSQESLAGRLNTGELFF
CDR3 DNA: TGCGCCAGCAGCCAAGAATCGCTAGCGGGACGACTTAACACCGGGGAGCTGTTTTTT

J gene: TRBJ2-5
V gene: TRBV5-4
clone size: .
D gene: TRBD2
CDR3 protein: CASSNLAALQETQYF
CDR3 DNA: TGTGCCAGCAGCAACCTAGCGGCACTACAAGAGACCCAGTACTTC

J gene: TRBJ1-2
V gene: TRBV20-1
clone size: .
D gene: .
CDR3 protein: CSASPGYGYTF
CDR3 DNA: TGCAGTGCTAGTCCGGGCTATGGCTACACCTTC

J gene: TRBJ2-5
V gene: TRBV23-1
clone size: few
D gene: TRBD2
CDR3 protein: CASSQFRGSGRARETQYF
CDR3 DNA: TGCGCCAGCAGTCAATTCCGGGGAAGCGGGAGGGCCCGAGAGACCCAGTACTTC

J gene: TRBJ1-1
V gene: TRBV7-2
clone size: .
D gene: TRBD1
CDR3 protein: CASSFSDRGNTEAFF
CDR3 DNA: TGTGCCAGCAGCTTCTCCGACAGGGGGAACACTGAAGCTTTCTTT

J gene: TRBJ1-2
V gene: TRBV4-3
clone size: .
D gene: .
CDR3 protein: CASSEVGGQGYTF
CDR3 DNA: TGCGCCAGCAGCGAGGTGGGGGGGCAAGGCTACACCTTC

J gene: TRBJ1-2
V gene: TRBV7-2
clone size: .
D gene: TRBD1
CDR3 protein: CASSSPTGTYGYTF
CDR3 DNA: TGTGCCAGCAGCTCGCCGACAGGGACCTATGGCTACACCTTC

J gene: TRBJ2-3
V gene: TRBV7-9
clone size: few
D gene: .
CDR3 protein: CASSLGQGTDTQYF
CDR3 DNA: TGTGCCAGCAGCTTAGGCCAGGGGACAGATACGCAGTATTTT

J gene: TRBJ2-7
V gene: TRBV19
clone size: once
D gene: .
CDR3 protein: CASSIRAGSRSYEQYF
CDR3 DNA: TGTGCCAGTAGTATCCGGGCAGGGTCCCGCTCCTACGAGCAGTACTTC

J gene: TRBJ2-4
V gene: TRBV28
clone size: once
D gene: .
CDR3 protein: CASSHFTSSRWPRNIQYF
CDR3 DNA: TGTGCCAGCAGCCATTTCACCTCTTCCAGGTGGCCCCGTAACATTCAGTACTTC

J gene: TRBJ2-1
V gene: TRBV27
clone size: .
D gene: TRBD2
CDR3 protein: CASSLRERGGYNEQFF
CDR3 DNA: TGTGCCAGCAGTCTCCGAGAGCGGGGGGGATACAATGAGCAGTTCTTC

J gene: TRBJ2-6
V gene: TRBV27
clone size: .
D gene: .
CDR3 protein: CASSPLGGTGANVLTF
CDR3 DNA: TGTGCCAGCAGTCCCTTGGGGGGTACTGGGGCCAACGTCCTGACTTTC

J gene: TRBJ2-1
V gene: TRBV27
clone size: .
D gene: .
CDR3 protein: CASRALGSSYNEQFF
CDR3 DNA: TGTGCCAGCAGGGCCCTTGGGAGCTCCTACAATGAGCAGTTCTTC

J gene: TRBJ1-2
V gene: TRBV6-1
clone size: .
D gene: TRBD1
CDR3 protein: CASSPGGSNYGYTF
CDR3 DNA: TGTGCCAGCAGTCCAGGGGGCTCTAACTATGGCTACACCTTC

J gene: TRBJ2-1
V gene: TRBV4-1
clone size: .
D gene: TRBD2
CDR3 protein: CASSPRTSGGSNEQFF
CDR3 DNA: TGCGCCAGCAGCCCCCGGACTAGCGGGGGTTCCAATGAGCAGTTCTTC

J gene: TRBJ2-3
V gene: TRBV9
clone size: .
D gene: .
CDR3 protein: CASSVAGSSTDTQYF
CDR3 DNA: TGTGCCAGCAGCGTAGCCGGGTCTAGCACAGATACGCAGTATTTT

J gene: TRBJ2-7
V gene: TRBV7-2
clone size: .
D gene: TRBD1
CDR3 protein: CASSPLWDRGPAGGYEQYF
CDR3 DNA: TGTGCCAGCAGCCCCCTTTGGGACAGGGGGCCAGCGGGGGGCTACGAGCAGTACTTC

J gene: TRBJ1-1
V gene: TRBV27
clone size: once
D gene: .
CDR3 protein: CASSFFRGGTEAFF
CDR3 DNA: TGTGCCAGCAGTTTTTTTAGGGGTGGAACTGAAGCTTTCTTT

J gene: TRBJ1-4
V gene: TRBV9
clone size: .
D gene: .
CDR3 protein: CASSGYNEKLFF
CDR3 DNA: TGTGCCAGCAGCGGTTATAATGAAAAACTGTTTTTT

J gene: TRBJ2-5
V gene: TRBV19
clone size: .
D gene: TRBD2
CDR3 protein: CASSIEGGIKTQYF
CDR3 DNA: TGTGCCAGTAGTATTGAGGGAGGGATAAAGACCCAGTACTTC

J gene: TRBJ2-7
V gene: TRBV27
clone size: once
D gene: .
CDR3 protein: CASSLLERAGYEQYF
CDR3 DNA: TGTGCCAGCAGTTTATTAGAGCGGGCCGGCTACGAGCAGTACTTC

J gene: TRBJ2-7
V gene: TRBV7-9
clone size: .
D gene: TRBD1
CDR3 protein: CASSLGQPYEQYF
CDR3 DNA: TGTGCCAGCAGTTTGGGACAGCCCTACGAGCAGTACTTC

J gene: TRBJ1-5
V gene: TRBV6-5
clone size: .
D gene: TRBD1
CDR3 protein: CASSPGQGFIQPQHF
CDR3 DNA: TGTGCCAGCAGTCCGGGACAGGGGTTTATCCAGCCCCAGCATTTT

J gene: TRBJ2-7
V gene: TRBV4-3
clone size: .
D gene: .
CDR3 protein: CASSQDREGIGAEQYF
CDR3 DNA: TGCGCCAGCAGCCAAGATCGAGAGGGAATAGGTGCCGAGCAGTACTTC

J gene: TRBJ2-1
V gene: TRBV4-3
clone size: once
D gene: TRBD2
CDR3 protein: CASSEAGGPYNEQFF
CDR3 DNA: TGCGCCAGCAGCGAGGCGGGGGGCCCCTACAATGAGCAGTTCTTC

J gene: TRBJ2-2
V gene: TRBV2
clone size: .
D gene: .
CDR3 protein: CASRALGSTGELFF
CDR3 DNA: TGTGCCAGCAGGGCACTAGGGTCCACCGGGGAGCTGTTTTTT

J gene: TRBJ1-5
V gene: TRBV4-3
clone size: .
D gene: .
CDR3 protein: CASSQVLGGNQPQHF
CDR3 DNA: TGCGCCAGCAGCCAGGTTTTGGGGGGTAATCAGCCCCAGCATTTT

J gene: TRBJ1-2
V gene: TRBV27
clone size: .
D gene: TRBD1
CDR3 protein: CASSFSTGEANYGYTF
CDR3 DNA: TGTGCCAGCAGTTTCTCGACAGGGGAGGCTAACTATGGCTACACCTTC

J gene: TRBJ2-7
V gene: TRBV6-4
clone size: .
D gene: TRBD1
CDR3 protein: CASRDPDRVHEQYF
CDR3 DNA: TGTGCCAGCAGGGACCCGGACAGGGTCCACGAGCAGTACTTC

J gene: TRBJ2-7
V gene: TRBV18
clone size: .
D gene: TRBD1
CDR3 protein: CASSLDRGLSYEQYF
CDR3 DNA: TGTGCCAGCTCTTTGGACAGGGGACTATCCTACGAGCAGTACTTC

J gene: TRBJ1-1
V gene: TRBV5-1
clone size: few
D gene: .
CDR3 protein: CASSLVQGYMNTEAFF
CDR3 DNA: TGCGCCAGCAGCTTGGTACAGGGCTACATGAACACTGAAGCTTTCTTT

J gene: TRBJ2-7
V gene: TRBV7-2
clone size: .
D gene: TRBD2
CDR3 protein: CASSPGLAVYEQYF
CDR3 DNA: TGTGCCAGCAGTCCGGGACTAGCGGTCTACGAGCAGTACTTC

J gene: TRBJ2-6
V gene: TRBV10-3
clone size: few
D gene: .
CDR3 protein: CATAFSSGANVLTF
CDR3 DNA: TGTGCCACCGCCTTTAGCTCTGGGGCCAACGTCCTGACTTTC

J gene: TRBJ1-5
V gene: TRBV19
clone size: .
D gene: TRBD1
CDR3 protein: CASSIKRRDLFGTGGSGNQPQHF
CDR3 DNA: TGTGCCAGTAGTATAAAACGGCGGGACTTGTTCGGGACAGGGGGCTCGGGCAATCAGCCCCAGCATTTT

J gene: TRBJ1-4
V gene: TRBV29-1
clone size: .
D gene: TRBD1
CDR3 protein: CSVPGTGGEEKLFF
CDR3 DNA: TGCAGCGTTCCCGGGACAGGGGGCGAAGAAAAACTGTTTTTT

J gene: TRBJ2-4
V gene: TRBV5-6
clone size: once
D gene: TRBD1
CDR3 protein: CASSLAGTGDIQYF
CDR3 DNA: TGTGCCAGCAGCTTAGCCGGGACAGGGGACATTCAGTACTTC

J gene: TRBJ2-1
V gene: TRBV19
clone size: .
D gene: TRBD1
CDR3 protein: CASSITDRGLNEQFF
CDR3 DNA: TGTGCCAGTAGTATAACGGACAGGGGGCTCAATGAGCAGTTCTTC

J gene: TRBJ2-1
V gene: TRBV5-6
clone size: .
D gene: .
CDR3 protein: CASSISDEQFF
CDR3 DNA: TGTGCCAGCAGCATTAGCGATGAGCAGTTCTTC

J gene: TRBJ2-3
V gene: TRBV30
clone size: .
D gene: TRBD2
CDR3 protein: CACTLGGGAIDTQYF
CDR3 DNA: TGTGCCTGCACCTTGGGCGGGGGGGCCATAGATACGCAGTATTTT

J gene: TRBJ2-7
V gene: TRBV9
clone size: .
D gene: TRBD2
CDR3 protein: CASSVDSSGGATEQYF
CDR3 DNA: TGTGCCAGCAGCGTAGATTCTAGCGGGGGGGCCACCGAGCAGTACTTC

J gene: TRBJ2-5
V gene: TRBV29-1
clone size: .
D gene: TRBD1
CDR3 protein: CSVEFRGHDEAQYF
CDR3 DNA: TGCAGCGTTGAATTCAGGGGGCATGACGAGGCCCAGTACTTC

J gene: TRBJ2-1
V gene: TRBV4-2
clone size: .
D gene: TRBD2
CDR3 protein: CASSYRPGGDNEQFF
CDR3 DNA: TGTGCCAGCAGCTACCGGCCCGGGGGGGACAATGAGCAGTTCTTC

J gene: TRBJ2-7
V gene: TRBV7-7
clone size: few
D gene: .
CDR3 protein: CASSYGTSYEQYF
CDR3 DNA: TGTGCTAGCAGCTACGGGACATCCTACGAGCAGTACTTC

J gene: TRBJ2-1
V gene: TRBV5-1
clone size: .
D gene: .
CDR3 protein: CASSFRSSYNEQFF
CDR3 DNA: TGCGCCAGCAGCTTTCGGAGCTCCTACAATGAGCAGTTCTTC